Sequencing of this T cell receptor (beta chain) was carried out in a study of blood T cell repertoires in COVID-19. Assay used: immunoSEQ multiplex PCR; TCRdb lists only in-frame clones, some missing. The data hold fewer than 350,000 clones, with 80% to 90% observed a single time. CDR1 and CDR2 from the germline V gene are KGHSH and LQKENI. Losses at the gene ends were 3 bases for V and 4 bases for J; bases not matched to a gene: 5. This CDR3 is built from 15 residues. Specimen: peripheral blood. The V call is TRBV18, the J call TRBJ2-5; 10 positions agree with TRBD2. The clonotype originates from a man younger than 45 with COVID-19, enrolled during active disease. The CDR3 region has the DNA TGTGCCAGCTCACCCTATCGACTAGCGGGAGAGACCCAGTACTTC. Translating it yields CASSPYRLAGETQYF.